This TCR beta chain was sequenced for a study of T cell responses to AZD1222 COVID-19 vaccine. The CDR3 covers 12 residues. Germline-derived CDR1 and CDR2 are MDHEN and SYDVKM. The V end lost 2 bases, the J end lost 4 bases, and 5 bases lay between the germline ends. The method was immunoSEQ multiplex PCR; TCRdb's version includes in-frame clones alone and lacks a portion of them. The data hold about 140,000 clones, with roughly 92% observed a single time. Sequencing was performed on peripheral blood, taken on day 0 of AZD1222 vaccination. This sequence was found in an adult in good health. The gene calls are TRBV28 and TRBJ1-2; no clear D. This CDR3 is CASSLRSYGYTF. CDR3 in DNA: TGTGCCAGCAGTTTACGCAGCTATGGCTACACCTTC.